These 8 T cell receptor beta chains came from one sample sequenced in a study of PD-1 blockade in classical Hodgkin lymphoma. Every patient had relapsed following autologous stem cell transplantation, and cohorts differed in brentuximab vedotin exposure. The protocol was immunoSEQ multiplex PCR, while the TCRdb copy is restricted to in-frame clones and leaves out a portion. The repertoire holds 55,000 to 75,000 clones, with 71% as singletons. Here the sequenced sample was peripheral blood mononuclear cells (PBMCs), taken before the second cycle of nivolumab. The source of these receptors is a human donor with classical Hodgkin lymphoma.

This clone came up once. This chain connects TRBV5-1 to TRBJ2-7; TRBD2 aligns across 13 bases. The germline V gene has CDR1 SGHRS and CDR2 YFSETQ. With 4 bases clipped from V and 5 bases from J, the junction kept 6 bases outside the gene matches. The CDR3 has 15 residues. CDR3 sequence: CASSPGTSGTDEQYF. CDR3 DNA: TGCGCCAGCAGCCCCGGGACTAGCGGGACGGACGAGCAGTACTTC.

The CDR3 sequence: CASSGPPGQYGYTF. CDR3 DNA sequence: TGTGCCAGCAGTGGTCCCCCGGGACAGTATGGCTACACCTTC. This chain uses TRBV6-1 with TRBJ1-2; 7 bases match TRBD1. CDR1 and CDR2 (germline): MNHNS, SASEGT. The trim removed 4 bases at V and 5 bases at J, leaving 7 bases unmatched. This CDR3 comprises 14 residues.

V gene TRBV27 combines with J gene TRBJ2-7; D is perhaps TRBD2 (5 bases). The CDR3 is 13 amino acids. The V gene's germline CDR1 is MNHEY and CDR2 SMNVEV (reference sequence). V lost 6 bases and J lost 7, with 16 bases in between. This chain's CDR3 is CASRTISLREQYF. In DNA, the CDR3 is TGTGCCAGCAGGACTATTTCACTACGGGAGCAGTACTTC.

The CDR3 DNA is TGTGCCAGCAGGAGGGCAGGTGCGTCTGACACCATATATTTT. This translates into CASRRAGASDTIYF. V is TRBV6-6 and J is TRBJ1-3; D is uncertain. V dropped 6 bases and J dropped 8 bases, with 17 bases sitting between them. Germline assignment: CDR1 MNHNY and CDR2 SVGAGI (reference sequence). This CDR3 comprises 14 residues.

The chain uses TRBV5-1 and TRBJ1-3; perhaps TRBD1 as D (5 bases). The V gene's germline CDR1 is SGHRS and CDR2 YFSETQ. The ends were cut back, 2 bases at V and 0 bases at J, with 9 bases in the middle. This CDR3 contains 15 residues. CDR3 DNA: TGCGCCAGCAGCTTAGGGGACGGCTCTGGAAACACCATATATTTT. Translating gives CASSLGDGSGNTIYF.

The chain uses TRBV9 and TRBJ2-1; 8 bases match TRBD2. Germline V CDR1 and CDR2: SGDLS, YYNGEE. The trim removed 0 bases at V and 4 bases at J, leaving 3 bases unmatched. This CDR3 comprises 15 residues. DNA of the CDR3: TGTGCCAGCAGCGTAGGCGGGGGGCAATACAATGAGCAGTTCTTC. This translates into CASSVGGGQYNEQFF.

The rearrangement links TRBV7-8 to TRBJ1-2; tentative D call: TRBD1 (6 bases). Germline V CDR1 and CDR2: SGHVS, FQNEAQ. Trimming took off 2 bases at V and 6 bases at J, with 10 bases between the two ends. The CDR3 is 13 residues long. CDR3 in amino acids: CASSLLQGHGYTF. CDR3 nucleotide sequence: TGTGCCAGCAGCTTATTACAGGGACATGGCTACACCTTC.

V and J are TRBV6-5 and TRBJ2-3; TRBD2 matches at 14 bases. Trimming removed 8 bases from V and 4 bases from J; junction bases left unmatched: 2. The germline gives CDR1 MNHEY, CDR2 SVGAGI. The length of the CDR3 is 14 residues. The CDR3 sequence: CASRTSGGPDTQYF. In DNA, the CDR3 is TGTGCCAGCCGGACTAGCGGGGGGCCAGATACGCAGTATTTT.